The rows below give T cell receptor beta chains drawn from one sample of a study of T cells in Graves' hyperthyroidism and ophthalmopathy. TCRdb re-called the multiplex PCR reads with MiXCR, one entry per CDR3 protein. The data show fewer than 300,000 distinct CDR3 sequences, with over 12% seen just once and 30% held by the top ten. Sample: blood. The receptors here all came from a woman aged 50 to 60 with Graves' hyperthyroidism that later progressed to Graves' ophthalmopathy. The CDR3 runs from the conserved cysteine through the conserved F or W. The order of the fields is J gene, clone size, V gene, CDR3 length, D gene, CDR3 DNA, CDR3 protein. D genes are given only for firm matches. Part of the rows lack a size; the others show once, few, many or a class for expanded clones.

TRBJ2-1,.,TRBV4-1,15,.,TGCGCCAGCAGCCAAGAGCAGCGCCAGAGGGATGAGCAGTTCTTC,CASSQEQRQRDEQFF
TRBJ1-2,few,TRBV10-3,18,.,TGTGCCATCACTACGAGAAAACCAGCACCAGGGCCCCAAACGGGCTACACCTTC,CAITTRKPAPGPQTGYTF
TRBJ2-5,many,TRBV11-1,16,.,TGTGCCAGCAGCTTAGGGTTCGGTCAGGAGGGAGAGACCCAGTACTTC,CASSLGFGQEGETQYF
TRBJ2-7,many,TRBV28,14,TRBD1,TGTGCCAGCAGTAACCGAGGACAGGGCTACGAGCAGTACTTC,CASSNRGQGYEQYF
TRBJ2-3,few,TRBV30,15,.,TGTGCCTGCCCTGGAGGAGTCGGAAAGGCAGATACGCAGTATTTT,CACPGGVGKADTQYF
TRBJ1-5,.,TRBV20-1,15,TRBD1,TGCAGTGCTAGAGATTCACAGGGGGTTTATCAGCCCCAGCATTTT,CSARDSQGVYQPQHF
TRBJ1-6,few,TRBV7-9,13,.,TGTGCAAACTCCCTTAGTGGGGTTTCACCCCTCCACTTT,CANSLSGVSPLHF
TRBJ2-5,many,TRBV20-1,13,TRBD1,TGCAGTGCGCCGGGACAGACCCAAGAGACCCAGTACTTC,CSAPGQTQETQYF
TRBJ1-3,many,TRBV4-2,20,TRBD1,TGTGCCAGCAGCCAAGATCATGGGACAGAGCTACCTCCCTCTGGAAACACCATATATTTT,CASSQDHGTELPPSGNTIYF
TRBJ2-7,many,TRBV27,13,.,TGTGCCAGCAGTTTATCGAGTGCCTACGAGCAGTACTTC,CASSLSSAYEQYF
TRBJ1-2,many,TRBV7-3,14,TRBD1,TGTGCCAGCAGCCCAACAGGGGGCGTCCATGGCTACACCTTC,CASSPTGGVHGYTF
TRBJ1-2,few,TRBV5-4,15,TRBD1,TGTGCCAGCAGCACCGGACAGGGGCTACCCTATGGCTACACCTTC,CASSTGQGLPYGYTF
TRBJ2-2,many,TRBV2,14,.,TGTGCCAGCAGTGAAGGCGGGGCCACCGGGGAGCTGTTTTTT,CASSEGGATGELFF
TRBJ1-3,few,TRBV12-3/TRBV12-4,14,TRBD1,TGTGCCAGCAGACAGGGGGCCTCTGGAAACACCATATATTTT,CASRQGASGNTIYF
TRBJ1-5,many,TRBV7-8,13,TRBD1,TGTGCCAGCAGGACAGGGCCAAATCAGCCCCAGCATTTT,CASRTGPNQPQHF
TRBJ1-4,few,TRBV6-1,15,.,TGTGCCAGCAGTGCCCAGGCAGGAGATAATGAAAAACTGTTTTTT,CASSAQAGDNEKLFF
TRBJ1-1,many,TRBV29-1,14,TRBD1,TGCAGCGTTGACCCACAGGGGGTTGTTACTGAAGCTTTCTTT,CSVDPQGVVTEAFF
TRBJ2-1,many,TRBV29-1,16,.,TGCAGCGTGGCGGGGAATGACGCGAGATCCTACAATGAGCAGTTCTTC,CSVAGNDARSYNEQFF
TRBJ2-6,many,TRBV6-1,16,.,TGTGCCAGCAGTACCCCGAAGCGCTCTGGGGCCAACGTCCTGACTTTC,CASSTPKRSGANVLTF
TRBJ1-1,many,TRBV7-9,13,.,TGTGCCAGCAGCTTGCTCGGGGGGTCTGAAGCTTTCTTT,CASSLLGGSEAFF
TRBJ1-2,few,TRBV5-1,16,TRBD1,TGCGCCAGCAGCATTAACTTCCCGGGACAGTCCTATGGCTACACCTTC,CASSINFPGQSYGYTF
TRBJ1-1,many,TRBV18,15,TRBD1,TGTGCCAGCTCACCGCCTGGACAGGGGAACACTGAAGCTTTCTTT,CASSPPGQGNTEAFF
TRBJ1-1,many,TRBV20-1,13,.,TGCAGTGAGAGTCAGCGGGGAGGCACTGAAGCTTTCTTT,CSESQRGGTEAFF
TRBJ1-4,many,TRBV28,17,.,TGTGCCAGCACCAACGCTGGTTCGACAGTCTTGGCGGGAAAACTGTTTTTT,CASTNAGSTVLAGKLFF
TRBJ1-5,.,TRBV19,15,TRBD1,TGTGCCAGTAGTACCAGGACAGGGGGCACTCAGCCCCAGCATTTT,CASSTRTGGTQPQHF
TRBJ2-3,many,TRBV18,15,.,TGTGCCAGCTCACCACTCGAACAGGACACAGATACGCAGTATTTT,CASSPLEQDTDTQYF
TRBJ2-1,many,TRBV12-3/TRBV12-4,14,.,TGTGCCAGCACCCCTAAAAGCTCCTACAATGAGCAGTTCTTC,CASTPKSSYNEQFF
TRBJ2-7,many,TRBV20-1,14,.,TGCAGTGCTATCAAGGGAGGGGGCGCGGGTGAGCAGTACTTC,CSAIKGGGAGEQYF
TRBJ2-7,many,TRBV30,15,TRBD2,TGTGCCTGGAGTGTGAAGCGACTAGCGGGAAACGAGCAGTACTTC,CAWSVKRLAGNEQYF
TRBJ2-4,many,TRBV5-1,14,TRBD2,TGCGCCAGCAGCTTCGCGGGAGAGGAAAACATTCAGTACTTC,CASSFAGEENIQYF
TRBJ2-7,many,TRBV24-1,14,.,TGTGCCACCCCGCCGGACCGGCCGCACTACGAGCAGTACTTC,CATPPDRPHYEQYF
TRBJ2-6,few,TRBV19,17,.,TGTGCCAGTGGCCGTATAAGACTTGGCTCTGGGGCCAACGTCCTGACTTTC,CASGRIRLGSGANVLTF
TRBJ1-4,once,TRBV20-1,12,.,TGCAGTGCTAGTCAGGGAGATGAAAAACTGTTTTTT,CSASQGDEKLFF
TRBJ1-3,many,TRBV18,15,TRBD1,TGTGCCAGCTCTCCCCCGGGACAGGGGAGAAACACCATATATTTT,CASSPPGQGRNTIYF
TRBJ2-7,.,TRBV4-1,16,.,TGCGCCAGCAGCCAAGTTGGGGGGCGGCGTCCCTACGAGCAGTACTTC,CASSQVGGRRPYEQYF
TRBJ2-7,few,TRBV19,15,TRBD2,TGTGCCAGTAGGAAAAACAGCGGGAGAATCTACGAGCAGTACTTC,CASRKNSGRIYEQYF
TRBJ2-3,many,TRBV20-1,15,TRBD2,TGCAGTGCTGGTCGACTAGCGGAACTCACAGATACGCAGTATTTT,CSAGRLAELTDTQYF
TRBJ2-7,.,TRBV28,16,TRBD1,TGTGCCAGCAGACCCCTAGGACAGGGGTCGACCTACGAGCAGTACTTC,CASRPLGQGSTYEQYF
TRBJ1-2,few,TRBV6-6,14,.,TGTGCCAGCAGTTACAAGGCGACGGACTATGGCTACACCTTC,CASSYKATDYGYTF
TRBJ1-2,few,TRBV19,10,.,TGTGCCACCCTCTACTATGGCTACACCTTC,CATLYYGYTF
TRBJ1-2,.,TRBV7-6,16,.,TGTGTCAGCAGCTTAGTTCAGGGTATCCAAGACTATGGCTACACCTTC,CVSSLVQGIQDYGYTF
TRBJ2-6,.,TRBV7-7,19,TRBD1,TGTGCTAGCAGCCCACGATGGACAGGGGCCTTCTCTGGGGCCAACGTCCTGACTTTC,CASSPRWTGAFSGANVLTF
TRBJ2-2,.,TRBV7-6,16,.,TGTGCCAGCAGCTTGCTCCGGCAGGCAAACACCGGGGAGCTGTTTTTT,CASSLLRQANTGELFF
TRBJ2-2,.,TRBV6-6,16,.,TGTGCCAGCAGTTACTCGACACCCAAGAACACCGGGGAGCTGTTTTTT,CASSYSTPKNTGELFF